The 10 T cell receptor beta chains reported below all come from one sample, sequenced in a study of T cell repertoires in cytomegalovirus infection. TCRdb processed the reads anew with MiXCR; each CDR3 protein has one entry. This sample carries roughly 310,000 distinct CDR3 sequences, roughly a sixth of them seen once, and the ten largest clones take more than 10%. Material for sequencing was PBMCs. Receptor source: a human donor in good health (CMV status not recorded). Some clones in this sample may be carry-over from other donors' samples.

This clonotype was picked up many times. CDR3 coding DNA: TGTGCCAGCAGCTTGGGCGGGGGCGCCCCAGATACGCAGTATTTT. Amino acid sequence: CASSLGGGAPDTQYF. The genes are TRBV5-6 and TRBJ2-3; D possibly corresponds to TRBD2 (7 bases). CDR3 size: 15 residues. The ends were cut back, 0 bases at V and 4 bases at J, with 12 bases in the middle. Germline V gene data show CDR1 as SGHDT and CDR2 as YYEEEE.

This clonotype was seen a few times. The rearrangement uses TRBV11-1 and TRBJ1-1; no definite D call. V was shortened by 0 bases and J by 8 bases, with 10 bases between the two germline ends. Germline loops: CDR1 SGHAT, CDR2 FQDESV (reference sequence). The CDR3 is 13 residues long. The CDR3 sequence: CASSLALFGEAFF. CDR3 nucleotides: TGTGCCAGCAGCTTAGCATTATTCGGCGAAGCTTTCTTT.

The chain has TRBV10-3 and TRBJ2-3, with 7 bases that match TRBD2. The CDR3 has 17 amino acids. CDR1 ENHRY and CDR2 SYGVKD come from the germline V gene. J gave up 0 bases and V 0 bases, and 6 bases lay outside the gene matches. The CDR3 spells CAISESTAGASTDTQYF. The CDR3 nucleotides are TGTGCCATCAGTGAGTCGACGGCGGGAGCTAGCACAGATACGCAGTATTTT.

V and J are TRBV2 and TRBJ2-7; D is perhaps TRBD1 (6 bases). The V gene lost 7 bases and the J gene lost 3 bases, with 16 bases spanning the gap. The CDR3 spans 14 residues. Germline values: CDR1 SNHLY, CDR2 FYNNEI. The CDR3 DNA sequence: TGTGCCAGCACTCTCCAGGGGACGAGCTACGAGCAGTACTTC. Its protein is CASTLQGTSYEQYF.

This clonotype was seen more than once but under ten times. Written as DNA, the CDR3 is TGTGCCAGCATCACCGGAACTAGCGGGGGGTACAATGAGCAGTTCTTC. Protein: CASITGTSGGYNEQFF. This sequence joins TRBV5-8 and TRBJ2-1, with 12 positions matching TRBD2. Germline V CDR1 and CDR2: SGHTS, YDEGEE. The CDR3 is 16 residues long. J was trimmed by 4 bases and V by 6 bases; bases with no gene match: 8. Together with reference TRBV5-8 and TRBJ2-1, the CDR3 gives the full variable domain: EAGVTQSPTHLIKTRGQQATLRCSPISGHTSVYWYQQALGLGLQFLLWYDEGEERNRGNFPPRFSGRQFPNYSSELNVNALELEDSALYLCASITGTSGGYNEQFFGPGTRLTVL.

The V call is TRBV7-9, the J call TRBJ1-1; TRBD1 might be the D (5 bases). This CDR3 contains 14 residues. V was pared by 7 bases and J by 6 bases, with 18 bases between. Looked up from germline, CDR1 is SEHNR and CDR2 is FQNEAQ (reference sequence). In nucleotides, the CDR3 is TGTGCCAGCAATCCCGGCGGGGGTAGGGCTGAAGCTTTCTTT. It codes for CASNPGGGRAEAFF. Full variable domain (rest looked up from reference TRBV7-9 and TRBJ1-1): DTGVSQNPRHKITKRGQNVTFRCDPISEHNRLYWYRQTLGQGPEFLTYFQNEAQLEKSRLLSDRFSAERPKGSFSTLEIQRTEQGDSAMYLCASNPGGGRAEAFFGQGTRLTVV.

The chain is built from TRBV4-3 and TRBJ2-1; D possibly uses TRBD1 or TRBD2 (6 bases each). The V and J ends lost 3 bases and 10 bases respectively, with 22 bases between them. The V gene's germline CDR1 is LGHNA and CDR2 YSLEER. CDR3 length: 16 amino acids. The CDR3 bases are TGCGCCAGCAGCCAGCAGGAGGGGACACCAACGGGGGAGCAGTTCTTC. This codes for CASSQQEGTPTGEQFF.

The V and J genes are TRBV4-2 and TRBJ2-5; TRBD2 matches 10 bases. The V gene's germline CDR1 is LGHNA and CDR2 YNFKEQ. The junction had 15 bases not matched to a gene; V was cut back by 4 bases and J by 1 base. This CDR3 has 19 residues. The CDR3 region is CASSPDPRWERGGQETQYF. The CDR3 DNA is TGTGCCAGCAGCCCAGATCCCAGGTGGGAGCGGGGGGGCCAAGAGACCCAGTACTTC.

This clonotype was detected ten times or more. This rearrangement joins TRBV14 to TRBJ1-1; possibly TRBD1 for D (6 bases). Trimming left V 2 bases short and J 7 bases short, with 8 bases between. The CDR3 spans 12 residues. Germline CDR1 SGHDN, CDR2 FVKESK. The DNA of the CDR3 is TGTGCCAGCAGCCAACAGGGGATTGAAGCTTTCTTT. It codes for CASSQQGIEAFF.

This clonotype was seen repeatedly, ten times or more. The chain links TRBV7-2 to TRBJ1-1; the D gene is possibly TRBD1 (5 bases). This CDR3 contains 15 residues. Germline V gives CDR1 SGHTA, CDR2 FQGNSA. V lost 5 bases and J lost 4, with 17 bases in between. In DNA form, the CDR3 reads TGTGCCAGCAGCCCCTACAGGCGCACAGGCACTGAAGCTTTCTTT. This gives the protein CASSPYRRTGTEAFF.